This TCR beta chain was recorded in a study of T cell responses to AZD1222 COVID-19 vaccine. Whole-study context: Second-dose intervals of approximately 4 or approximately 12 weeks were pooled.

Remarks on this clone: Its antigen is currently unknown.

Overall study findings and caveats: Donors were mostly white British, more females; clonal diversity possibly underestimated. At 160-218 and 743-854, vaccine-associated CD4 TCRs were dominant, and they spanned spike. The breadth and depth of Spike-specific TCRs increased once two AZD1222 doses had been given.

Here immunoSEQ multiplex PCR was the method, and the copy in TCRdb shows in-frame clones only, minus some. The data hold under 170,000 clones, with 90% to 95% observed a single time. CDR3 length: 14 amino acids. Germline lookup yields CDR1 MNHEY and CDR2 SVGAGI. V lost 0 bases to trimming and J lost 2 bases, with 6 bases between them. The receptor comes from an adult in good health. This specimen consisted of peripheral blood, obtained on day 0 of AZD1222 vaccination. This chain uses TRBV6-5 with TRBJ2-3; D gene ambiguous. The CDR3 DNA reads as TGTGCCAGCAGTTACTCAGGTTCCACAGATACGCAGTATTTT. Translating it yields CASSYSGSTDTQYF.